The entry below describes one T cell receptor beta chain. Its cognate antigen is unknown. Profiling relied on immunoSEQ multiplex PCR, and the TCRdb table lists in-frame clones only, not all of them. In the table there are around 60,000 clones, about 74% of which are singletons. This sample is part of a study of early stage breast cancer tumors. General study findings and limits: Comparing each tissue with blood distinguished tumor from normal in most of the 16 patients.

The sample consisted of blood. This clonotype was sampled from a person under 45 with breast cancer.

The CDR3 DNA is TGCGCCAGCAGCCAAACCGGGGAGACAGCTTTCTTT. Amino acids: CASSQTGETAFF. The chain employs TRBV4-1 and TRBJ1-1; D is ambiguous. The CDR3 has 12 residues. With 2 bases removed from V and 10 bases from J, the gap between germline ends came to 11 bases. Germline V gives CDR1 MGHRA, CDR2 YSYEKL.